This TCR beta chain originates from a study of T cells in women clearing cervical HPV infection. Study-wide results and caveats: CIN3+ cases had significantly higher TCR richness than controls; evenness did not differ.

Repertoires were generated with immunoSEQ multiplex PCR, while TCRdb's copy carries only in-frame clones and drops some. The sample totals 46,000 or so clones. The V gene's germline CDR1 is MNHEY and CDR2 SVGEGT. The CDR3 consists of 13 residues. Turning to this clone: The target antigen is unknown. The missing CDR3 end, 3 residues past where the read stops, is filled in from the germline J gene.

This clonotype was sampled from a woman aged 18 to 75 with a cervical HPV16 infection that either progressed to CIN3+ or cleared (not recorded which). The sequenced sample consisted of blood buffy coat. V gene TRBV6-2 or TRBV6-3 combines with J gene TRBJ1-2; perhaps TRBD1 as D (6 bases). The CDR3 protein is CASREPGVPGYTF. The covered CDR3 bases are TGTGCCAGCAGAGAACCAGGGGTTCCCGGC.